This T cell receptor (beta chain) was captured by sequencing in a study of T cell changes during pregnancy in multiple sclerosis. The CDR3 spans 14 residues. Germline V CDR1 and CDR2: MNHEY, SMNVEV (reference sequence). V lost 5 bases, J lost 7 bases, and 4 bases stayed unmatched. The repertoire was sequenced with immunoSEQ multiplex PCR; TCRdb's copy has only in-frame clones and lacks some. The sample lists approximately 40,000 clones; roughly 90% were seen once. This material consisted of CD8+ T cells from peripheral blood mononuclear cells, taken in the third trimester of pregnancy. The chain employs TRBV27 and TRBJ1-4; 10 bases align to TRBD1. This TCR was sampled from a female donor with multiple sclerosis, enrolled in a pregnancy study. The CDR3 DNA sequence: TGTGCCAGCAGTCCGGGACAGGGGCTTGAAAAACTGTTTTTT. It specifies CASSPGQGLEKLFF.